The 7 T cell receptor beta chains listed next were all sequenced from one sample in a study of T cells in Graves' hyperthyroidism and ophthalmopathy. Researchers took RNA transcripts and amplified the TCR beta CDR3 regions from them. HTBI primers drove first-round RT-PCR of the TCR CDR3. TCRdb re-analysed the multiplex PCR reads in MiXCR, keeping a single row per CDR3 protein. Of some 600,000 distinct CDR3 sequences detected, around 42% appear once; the ten largest clones hold about 7.9%. The sequenced sample consisted of peripheral blood or thyroid tissue (not recorded which). These receptors were obtained from a woman aged 18-35 years with Graves' hyperthyroidism.

The CDR3 nucleotides are TGTGCCAGCAGCCAAAAACCCGGAAAGCGACAGGAAAATTCACCCCTCCACTTT. Translating it yields CASSQKPGKRQENSPLHF. The rearrangement uses TRBV25-1 and TRBJ1-6; D is possibly TRBD1 (6 bases). This CDR3 comprises 18 residues. Germline CDR1 MGHDK, CDR2 SYGVNS. Trimming took off 6 bases at V and 7 bases at J, with 25 bases between the two ends.

This clonotype has a count of ten or more. The chain couples TRBV10-3 to TRBJ1-4; D not resolved. Trimming stripped 4 bases from V and 7 bases from J, with 10 bases between. This CDR3 is built from 13 residues. Germline CDR1 reads ENHRY; CDR2 reads SYGVKD. The CDR3 DNA follows: TGTGCCATCAGTGGTATAGGAGGTGAAAAACTGTTTTTT. It codes for CAISGIGGEKLFF.

This clonotype turned up a few times. This rearrangement joins TRBV2 to TRBJ2-2, with D tentatively TRBD2 (5 bases). Per the germline V gene, CDR1 is SNHLY and CDR2 is FYNNEI. The V gene lost 2 bases and the J gene lost 6 bases, with 7 bases spanning the gap. The CDR3 sequence is 13 residues long. Here the CDR3 reads CASSESGPGELFF. CDR3 in DNA: TGTGCCAGCAGTGAAAGCGGCCCCGGGGAGCTGTTTTTT. Supplemented by reference TRBV2 and TRBJ2-2, the full variable domain reads EPEVTQTPSHQVTQMGQEVILRCVPISNHLYFYWYRQILGQKVEFLVSFYNNEISEKSEIFDDQFSVERPDGSNFTLKIRSTKLEDSAMYFCASSESGPGELFFGEGSRLTVL.

The V call is TRBV12-3 or TRBV12-4, the J call TRBJ2-5; 10 positions agree with TRBD1. The V and J ends lost 1 base and 4 bases, in that order; junction bases with no gene match: 3. The CDR3 totals 15 residues. The CDR3 is CASSLGTGGRETQYF. The CDR3 DNA sequence: TGTGCCAGCAGTTTAGGGACAGGGGGTCGAGAGACCCAGTACTTC.

In this sample, this clonotype turned up a few times. CDR3 DNA sequence: TGTGCCAGCAGTTTAAAGGGGGCCGGCTATGGCTACACCTTC. Its translation is CASSLKGAGYGYTF. J is TRBJ1-2 and V is TRBV7-8; TRBD1 matches 7 bases. Germline trimming cut 6 bases from V and 4 bases from J; bases unmatched to any gene: 8. The CDR3 is made up of 14 amino acids. Germline CDR1 and CDR2: SGHVS and FQNEAQ. Using reference TRBV7-8 and TRBJ1-2 for the parts outside the CDR3, the full variable domain is GAGVSQSPRYKVAKRGQDVALRCDPISGHVSLFWYQQALGQGPEFLTYFQNEAQLDKSGLPSDRFFAERPEGSVSTLKIQRTQQEDSAVYLCASSLKGAGYGYTFGSGTRLTVV.

The chain couples TRBV7-9 to TRBJ2-2, with 7 bases fitting TRBD1. The CDR3 length is 17 residues. The junction had 12 bases not matched to a gene; V was cut back by 5 bases and J by 3 bases. Germline CDR1 and CDR2: SEHNR and FQNEAQ (reference sequence). CDR3 sequence: CASSPNLGDSHTGELFF. CDR3 in DNA: TGTGCCAGCAGCCCTAACCTCGGGGACAGCCACACCGGGGAGCTGTTTTTT.

This clonotype was seen more than once but under ten times. The chain has TRBV7-2 and TRBJ2-7; no firm D call. V was pared by 6 bases and J by 3 bases, with 12 bases between. This CDR3 spans 13 amino acids. The germline V gene has CDR1 SGHTA and CDR2 FQGNSA. CDR3 sequence: CASSDTELYEQYF. CDR3 bases: TGTGCCAGCAGTGACACGGAGCTCTACGAGCAGTACTTC.